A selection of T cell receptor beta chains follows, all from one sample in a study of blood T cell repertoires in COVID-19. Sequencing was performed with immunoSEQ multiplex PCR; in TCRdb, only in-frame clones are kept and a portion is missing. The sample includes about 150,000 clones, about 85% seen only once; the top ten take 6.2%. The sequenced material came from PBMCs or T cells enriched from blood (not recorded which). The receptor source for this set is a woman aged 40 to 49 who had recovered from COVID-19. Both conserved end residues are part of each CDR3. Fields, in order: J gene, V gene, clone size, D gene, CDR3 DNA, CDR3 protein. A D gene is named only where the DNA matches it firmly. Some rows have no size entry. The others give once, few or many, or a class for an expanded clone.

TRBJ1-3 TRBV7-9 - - TGTGCCAGCAGCTCAGGGTCAGGGGACCACTCTGGAAACACCATATATTTT CASSSGSGDHSGNTIYF
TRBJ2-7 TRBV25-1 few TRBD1 TGTGCCAGCAGTGATCCATATCTGGCAGGGGGACATCACGAGCAGTACTTC CASSDPYLAGGHHEQYF
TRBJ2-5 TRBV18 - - TGTGCCAGCTCCCTTACAGAGCTACAAGAGACCCAGTACTTC CASSLTELQETQYF
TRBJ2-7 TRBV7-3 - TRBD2 TGTGCCAGCAGCCCCGCCGGGACTAGCGTTTCCTACGAGCAGTACTTC CASSPAGTSVSYEQYF
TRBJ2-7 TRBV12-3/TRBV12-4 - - TGTGCCAGCAGTCTCCGGGGCTACGAGCAGTACTTC CASSLRGYEQYF
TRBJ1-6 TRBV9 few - TGTGCCAGCAGCCTTGGTTCACTAAATTCACCCCTCCACTTT CASSLGSLNSPLHF
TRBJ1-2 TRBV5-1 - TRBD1 TGCGCCAGCAGCTTTCCGGGACAGGGGGCCCGGGAGGGCTATGGCTACACCTTC CASSFPGQGAREGYGYTF
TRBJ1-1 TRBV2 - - TGTGCCAGCAGTGAAGGACGGGTGGTAAGCACTGAAGCTTTCTTT CASSEGRVVSTEAFF
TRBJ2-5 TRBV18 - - TGTGCCAGCTCACCGATACCTGGCGGGGAGACCCAGTACTTC CASSPIPGGETQYF
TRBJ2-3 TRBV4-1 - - TGCGCCAGCAGCCTGGGACTCCCCACAGATACGCAGTATTTT CASSLGLPTDTQYF
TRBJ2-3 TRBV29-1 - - TGCAGCGTTGGACATGCTAGCACAGATACGCAGTATTTT CSVGHASTDTQYF
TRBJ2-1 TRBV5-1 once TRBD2 TGCGCCAGCAGCAAAATGACTAGCGGGGGGGCCGATGAGCAGTTCTTC CASSKMTSGGADEQFF
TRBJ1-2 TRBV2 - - TGTGCCAGCAGTGCATTGGGCAGCTCTAGGGGATATGGCTACACCTTC CASSALGSSRGYGYTF
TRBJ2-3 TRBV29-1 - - TGCAGCGTTGAAGGGGACGGGGGGCTCCGCACAGATACGCAGTATTTT CSVEGDGGLRTDTQYF
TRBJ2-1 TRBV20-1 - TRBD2 TGCAGTGCTAGTACGGGACTAGCGGGAGTCAATGAGCAGTTCTTC CSASTGLAGVNEQFF
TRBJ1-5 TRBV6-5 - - TGTGCCAGCACCCCTCGCAGGGATCAGCCCCAGCATTTT CASTPRRDQPQHF
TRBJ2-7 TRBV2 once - TGTGCCAGCAGTGAAGGGGGGCGCGGGTTCTACGAGCAGTACTTC CASSEGGRGFYEQYF
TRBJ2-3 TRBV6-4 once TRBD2 TGTGCCAGCAGTGACGGCGGGGGAAGCACAGATACGCAGTATTTT CASSDGGGSTDTQYF
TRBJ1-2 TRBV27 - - TGTGCCAGCAGTTTATCGAGAGCTAACTATGGCTACACCTTC CASSLSRANYGYTF
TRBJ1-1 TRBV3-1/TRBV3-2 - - TGTGCCAGCAGCCAAAACAGGGCTGAAGCTTTCTTT CASSQNRAEAFF
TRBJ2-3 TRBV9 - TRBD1 TGTGCCAGCAGCGTTTTCGGGACAGAGTCAGATACGCAGTATTTT CASSVFGTESDTQYF
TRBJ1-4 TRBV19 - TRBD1 TGTGCCAGTGGAACAACAGGGGCGGGTAATGAAAAACTGTTTTTT CASGTTGAGNEKLFF
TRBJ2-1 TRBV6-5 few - TGTGCCAGCAGTTACGCTGTCGGGAATGAGCAGTTCTTC CASSYAVGNEQFF
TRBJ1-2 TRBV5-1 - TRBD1 TGCGCCAGCAGCTTAACAGGGGAGACCTATGGCTACACCTTC CASSLTGETYGYTF